This T cell receptor (beta chain) appears in the sequencing data of a study of neurological immune-mediated disorders. General study points: While HTLV-1-associated myelopathy showed the greatest TCR clonal expansion, multiple sclerosis showed the least, falling below healthy controls.

This clonotype has at least ten counts. No antigen is known for it. The cDNA was synthesized by means of template-switch 5'RACE, which was carried out with 10-nucleotide random UMIs. TCRdb ran MiXCR on the 5' RACE reads and lists one entry per CDR3 protein. Of approximately 39,000 distinct CDR3 sequences in the sample, around 7.2% were seen once. From germline, CDR1 is MDHEN and CDR2 SYDVKM. V was pared by 2 bases and J by 4 bases, with 10 bases of the junction left unmatched. There are 17 residues in the CDR3. Libraries from sorted cells used about 970,000 T cells (CD4+ or CD8+). This clonotype was sampled from a man in his forties or fifties in good health. The sequenced material came from CD4+ T cells from blood. The chain joins TRBV28 to TRBJ1-5, with 8 bases that match TRBD1. CDR3 amino acids: CASSLKGRGRLNQPQHF. CDR3 in DNA: TGTGCCAGCAGTTTAAAGGGCAGGGGGCGATTGAATCAGCCCCAGCATTTT.